This T cell receptor (beta chain) was identified in a study of a mutant IDH1 vaccine in newly diagnosed glioma. CDR3 size: 13 residues. With 3 bases removed from V and 3 bases from J, the gap between germline ends came to 8 bases. In germline, CDR1 is KGHSH, CDR2 LQKENI. Time point denoted: week 11, during vaccination. Every vaccination contained 300 ug of the mutant IDH1 20-mer peptide and was paired with topical imiquimod. This clone occurred a few times. The antigen remains unidentified. Some clones are missing from TCRdb's copy, which holds only in-frame ones; the method was immunoSEQ multiplex PCR. Among 55,000 to 65,000 clones listed, under 90% were seen once.

The receptor was isolated from a man aged 25 to 40 with glioma. The sequenced sample was PBMCs, obtained from a glioma patient whose treatment included an IDH1 peptide vaccine. This chain connects TRBV18 to TRBJ1-1; no definite D call. The CDR3 loop reads CASSPFPDTEAFF. In nucleotides, the CDR3 is TGTGCCAGCTCACCGTTCCCAGACACTGAAGCTTTCTTT.